This T cell receptor (beta chain) was observed in a study of neurological immune-mediated disorders. Study results and limitations: HTLV-1-associated myelopathy showed the most TCR clonal expansion; multiple sclerosis the least, below healthy controls. Private repertoires in all groups were suggested, as expanded clones shared no CDR3 amino acid sequences across subjects.

CDR3 length: 15 amino acids. This clonotype came up many times. Its antigen is unknown. Libraries used 2 million unsorted PBMCs kept frozen in RNAlater. TCRdb analysed the 5' RACE reads with MiXCR anew, one entry per CDR3 protein. The sample carries 25,000 to 30,000 distinct CDR3 sequences, around an eighth recorded once. Sequenced material: PBMCs. The chain uses TRBV21-1 and TRBJ2-3; no DNA check was done on the table's D call, TRBD2. TRBV21-1 represents a pseudogene. The clonotype was recovered from a woman aged 60 to 75 in good health. The CDR3 nucleotides are TGTGCCAGCTACGGGAGGGGGACATCGGCAGATACGCAGTATTTT. Its translation is CASYGRGTSADTQYF.